This T cell receptor beta chain was sequenced in a study of tissue T cells after allogeneic stem cell transplantation. This CDR3 has 16 amino acids. In germline, CDR1 is FNHDT, CDR2 SITEND (reference sequence). Losses at the gene ends were 4 bases for V and 1 base for J; bases not matched to a gene: 7. Profiled with immunoSEQ multiplex PCR; TCRdb holds only in-frame clones, not every one. The sample has 1,500 to 2,000 clones; around 50% are singletons. Time point given: mouse harvest day 7 after allogeneic transplant. Tail vein injection delivered 10^7 T-cell-depleted bone marrow cells and 10^6 splenic CD5+ T cells. B6 (H2b) cells into BALB/c (H2d) mice; tissues taken at day 7 or 14. Of note for this clone: Gene names and germline refer to mouse. The read finishes 1 residue shy of the CDR3 end, and the germline J gene is used to complete it.

The receptor's source is a female BALB/c mouse given C57BL/6 T cells with graft-versus-host disease after an allogeneic hematopoietic cell transplant. Specimen: spleen. This sequence joins TRBV19 and TRBJ2-3, with 9 positions matching TRBD2. The sequenced CDR3 bases are TGTGCCAGCAGTCTCTGGGGGGGGCGCGGTGCAGAAACGCTGTAT. Protein: CASSLWGGRGAETLY. The whole CDR3 region reads CASSLWGGRGAETLYF.